This T cell receptor beta chain was sequenced for a study of blood T cell repertoires in COVID-19. As for the study in general: From T cells, B-cell-depleted T cells, or PBMCs came the material, which was cDNA or gDNA.

Trimming cost V 4 bases and J 10 bases; bases outside gene matches: 6. CDR3 length: 15 residues. Germline V gives CDR1 SGHRS, CDR2 YFSETQ. TCRdb's table, derived via immunoSEQ multiplex PCR, lists solely in-frame clones and lacks some. The sample has roughly 390,000 clones; over 75% are singletons. This receptor was taken from a woman in her 30s with COVID-19, enrolled during active disease. This rearrangement joins TRBV5-1 to TRBJ2-2, with TRBD2 matching over 14 bases. Sequencing used peripheral blood. CDR3 DNA: TGCGCCAGCAGCCAGACTAGCGGGAGGGCCCCGGAGCTGTTTTTT. It specifies CASSQTSGRAPELFF.